These 29 T cell receptor beta chains originate from one sample sequenced in a study of cytomegalovirus exposure and HLA in healthy donors. With 60 Vbeta and 13 Jbeta primers, the PCR was carried out. Repertoires were generated with immunoSEQ multiplex PCR, while TCRdb's copy carries only in-frame clones and drops some. The data contain 89,000 or so clones, over 60% of them singletons. Material for sequencing was PBMCs. The source of these receptors is a man aged 60 to 69 in good health and CMV-seronegative.

This clone was counted once. CDR3 sequence reads: CASSLEGTDNYNSPLHF. CDR3 coding DNA: TGCGCCAGCAGCTTGGAGGGGACAGATAACTATAATTCACCCCTCCACTTT. The chain combines TRBV5-1 with TRBJ1-6; 7 positions agree with TRBD1. The CDR3 sequence is 17 residues long. The J segment lost 3 bases and the V segment lost 0 bases, leaving 6 bases of the junction unmatched. Looked up from germline, CDR1 is SGHRS and CDR2 is YFSETQ.

The chain carries TRBV30 and TRBJ1-4, with 8 bases fitting TRBD1. CDR3 length: 19 residues. V shed 1 base and J 1 base; nucleotides not matched to a gene: 14. Germline CDR1 is GTSNPN and CDR2 is SVGIG (reference sequence). The DNA for the CDR3 is TGTGCCTGGAGTGCGCCTTCAGGGGGCGGTTGGTTAACTAATGAAAAACTGTTTTTT. Translating it yields CAWSAPSGGGWLTNEKLFF.

V is TRBV6-5 and J is TRBJ2-1, with 9 bases identical to TRBD2. The germline gives CDR1 MNHEY, CDR2 SVGAGI. The V and J ends lost 6 bases and 7 bases, in that order; junction bases with no gene match: 10. This CDR3 spans 15 amino acids. The CDR3 sequence is CASSPGRGGGNEQFF. The CDR3 nucleotides are TGTGCCAGCAGCCCGGGGCGGGGGGGCGGGAATGAGCAGTTCTTC.

V gene TRBV15 combines with J gene TRBJ2-5, with D possibly TRBD1 on 6 matching bases. Germline V CDR1 and CDR2: LNHNV, YYDKDF (reference sequence). CDR3 size: 12 residues. With 5 bases removed from V and 5 bases from J, the gap between germline ends came to 9 bases. CDR3 nucleotide sequence: TGTGCCACCAGCTTCAGGGGTGAGACCCAGTACTTC. Translation: CATSFRGETQYF.

V gene TRBV5-4 combines with J gene TRBJ2-5; TRBD2 agrees at 7 bases. Per the germline V gene, CDR1 is SGHNT and CDR2 is YYREEE (reference sequence). V was pared by 3 bases and J by 0 bases, with 8 bases of the junction left unmatched. The CDR3 runs 16 residues. CDR3: CASSSLTGTNQETQYF. CDR3 coding DNA: TGTGCCAGCAGCTCATTAACCGGGACTAACCAAGAGACCCAGTACTTC.

The genes are TRBV15 and TRBJ1-5, with a tentative D call TRBD1 (6 bases). CDR1 and CDR2 (germline): LNHNV, YYDKDF (reference sequence). The CDR3 is 16 amino acids. Trimming left V 0 bases short and J 0 bases short, with 9 bases between. The CDR3 DNA follows: TGTGCCACCAGCAGAGACAGGGGAAATAGCAATCAGCCCCAGCATTTT. Translation: CATSRDRGNSNQPQHF.

The chain is built from TRBV19 and TRBJ1-2; D not certain. Looked up from germline, CDR1 is LNHDA and CDR2 is SQIVND (reference sequence). V lost 5 bases, J lost 0 bases, and 10 bases lay in between. This CDR3 spans 14 amino acids. This CDR3 is CASSVTVTNYGYTF. Here the CDR3 DNA reads TGTGCCAGTAGTGTGACTGTTACTAACTATGGCTACACCTTC.

This clone was seen a few times. The rearrangement links TRBV6-5 to TRBJ1-1; a weak D match, TRBD1 (6 bases). V dropped 6 bases and J dropped 6 bases, with 17 bases sitting between them. The germline V gene has CDR1 MNHEY and CDR2 SVGAGI. The CDR3 runs to 14 residues. The CDR3 here is CASRAAGGRAEAFF. The DNA for the CDR3 is TGTGCCAGCAGGGCGGCTGGGGGCAGGGCTGAAGCTTTCTTT.

The chain uses TRBV5-4 and TRBJ2-1; TRBD1 aligns across 10 bases. V gave up 6 bases and J gave up 4 bases; unmatched junction bases: 7. CDR3 length: 15 amino acids. Per germline, CDR1 SGHNT and CDR2 YYREEE (reference sequence). This CDR3 reads CASTRDRGLYNEQFF. The DNA for the CDR3 is TGTGCCAGCACCCGAGACAGGGGGCTGTACAATGAGCAGTTCTTC. Looking up the rest from reference TRBV5-4 and TRBJ2-1 gives the full variable domain: ETGVTQSPTHLIKTRGQQVTLRCSSQSGHNTVSWYQQALGQGPQFIFQYYREEENGRGNFPPRFSGLQFPNYSSELNVNALELDDSALYLCASTRDRGLYNEQFFGPGTRLTVL.

The chain recombines TRBV19 with TRBJ1-4; TRBD1 agrees at 10 bases. The J segment lost 0 bases and the V segment lost 5 bases, leaving 3 bases of the junction unmatched. Germline CDR1 and CDR2: LNHDA and SQIVND (reference sequence). This CDR3 has 16 amino acids. CDR3 region: CASSLGQGATNEKLFF. CDR3 DNA: TGTGCCAGTAGTCTCGGACAGGGGGCAACTAATGAAAAACTGTTTTTT.

The chain links TRBV6-1 to TRBJ1-6, with 8 bases matching TRBD1. This CDR3 region has 15 residues. With 1 base clipped from V and 10 bases from J, the junction kept 6 bases outside the gene matches. CDR1 is MNHNS and CDR2 is SASEGT in the germline V gene. CDR3 DNA sequence: TGTGCCAGCAGTGAAGGGACAGGGCTCTTCTCACCCCTCCACTTT. This sequence encodes CASSEGTGLFSPLHF.

The chain is built from TRBV2 and TRBJ1-5; 8 positions match TRBD1. This CDR3 is built from 14 residues. Germline values: CDR1 SNHLY, CDR2 FYNNEI. The ends lost 6 bases at V and 3 bases at J; junction bases unmatched: 4. For the CDR3, the DNA is TGTGCCAGCAGCTTGACAGGGGTCAATCAGCCCCAGCATTTT. Translated: CASSLTGVNQPQHF.

The chain is built from TRBV4-2 and TRBJ1-5, with D tentatively TRBD1 (6 bases). CDR3 length: 16 amino acids. Between the trimmed V and J ends, which lost 5 bases and 5 bases, there was a span of 19 bases. Germline V lookup: CDR1 LGHNA, CDR2 YNFKEQ. CDR3 region: CASSLAISGDHQPQHF. The CDR3 DNA reads TGTGCCAGCAGCTTGGCCATTTCAGGGGACCATCAGCCCCAGCATTTT.

This chain links TRBV30 with TRBJ1-2; 10 bases line up with TRBD1. V lost 2 bases and J lost 9; bases outside the gene matches: 3. Germline V lookup: CDR1 GTSNPN, CDR2 SVGIG (reference sequence). The CDR3 sequence is 12 residues long. Here the CDR3 reads CAWSPGQGSYTF. DNA of the CDR3: TGTGCCTGGAGTCCGGGACAGGGGAGCTACACCTTC.

V is TRBV30 and J is TRBJ2-1; 15 nucleotides match TRBD2. CDR1 is GTSNPN and CDR2 is SVGIG in the germline V gene (reference sequence). Losses at the gene ends were 8 bases for V and 3 bases for J; bases not matched to a gene: 5. The CDR3 covers 15 residues. The CDR3 spells CAGGLAGGNYNEQFF. The DNA for the CDR3 is TGTGCCGGGGGACTAGCGGGGGGCAACTACAATGAGCAGTTCTTC.

This clone was recorded a few times. The chain has TRBV10-1 and TRBJ2-7; TRBD2 aligns across 9 bases. The CDR3 spans 15 residues. The junction had 3 bases not matched to a gene; V was cut back by 0 bases and J by 3 bases. Germline V gives CDR1 WNHNN, CDR2 SYGVQD (reference sequence). The CDR3 DNA is TGCGCCAGCAGTGAGTCTCGAGCGGGGGGCTACGAGCAGTACTTC. As protein: CASSESRAGGYEQYF.

This sequence joins TRBV6-1 and TRBJ1-4; 7 bases agree with TRBD1. Germline V gives CDR1 MNHNS, CDR2 SASEGT. The CDR3 spans 15 residues. V shed 6 bases and J 0 bases; nucleotides not matched to a gene: 4. The CDR3 region is CASRGGSATNEKLFF. CDR3 in DNA: TGTGCCAGCAGAGGGGGCTCCGCAACTAATGAAAAACTGTTTTTT.

CDR3 nucleotides: TGTGCCAGCAGCGTAGCGGGACAGGGGTCGGACTATGGCTACACCTTC. Protein product: CASSVAGQGSDYGYTF. The V call is TRBV9, the J call TRBJ1-2; TRBD1 agrees at 10 bases. The CDR3 extends over 16 amino acids. With 0 bases clipped from V and 3 bases from J, the junction kept 5 bases outside the gene matches. CDR1 is SGDLS, CDR2 YYNGEE, per germline.

The chain employs TRBV2 and TRBJ2-1; 9 bases match TRBD2. The V gene end was trimmed by 7 bases and the J gene end by 7 bases; junction bases not matched to a gene: 11. The germline V gene encodes CDR1 SNHLY and CDR2 FYNNEI. The CDR3 runs to 15 residues. CDR3 DNA: TGTGCCAGCACCTTTGGCGGGGGGGCCATGAATGAGCAGTTCTTC. Its translation: CASTFGGGAMNEQFF.

A single count supports this clone. The chain couples TRBV7-8 to TRBJ2-5; 10 positions agree with TRBD1. After removal of 5 bases from V and 5 bases from J, the junction contained 5 bases not matched to a gene. The length of the CDR3 is 14 residues. Germline V gene sequence: CDR1 SGHVS, CDR2 FQNEAQ. CDR3: CASSTWTGGETQYF. The CDR3 nucleotides read TGTGCCAGCAGCACTTGGACAGGGGGGGAGACCCAGTACTTC.

This clone has only a few counts. As DNA, the CDR3 is TGTGCCAGCAGCCCCGGGGGGGGGAAAGGCACTGAAGCTTTCTTT. Residues: CASSPGGGKGTEAFF. The genes are TRBV11-3 and TRBJ1-1, with D possibly TRBD1 on 5 matching bases. Trimming cost V 5 bases and J 4 bases, with 17 bases left between them. Germline assignment: CDR1 SGHNT and CDR2 YENEEA. The CDR3 runs 15 residues.

The rearrangement uses TRBV6-1 and TRBJ1-1, with no clear D. CDR1 MNHNS and CDR2 SASEGT come from the germline V gene. V lost 3 bases and J 1 base, leaving 6 bases between the germline ends. This CDR3 is 13 amino acids long. Here the CDR3 reads CASSDGSNTEAFF. The DNA of the CDR3 is TGTGCCAGCAGTGATGGCTCGAACACTGAAGCTTTCTTT.

The chain recombines TRBV5-6 with TRBJ2-7; D possibly corresponds to TRBD2 (5 bases). Germline values: CDR1 SGHDT, CDR2 YYEEEE. The CDR3 is 13 residues long. V lost 3 bases, J lost 4 bases, and 11 bases lay in between. CDR3 nucleotide sequence: TGTGCCAGCAGCTCCCGGGAACTTTACGAGCAGTACTTC. It codes for CASSSRELYEQYF.

The chain joins TRBV6-1 to TRBJ1-5; D is undetermined. Germline V CDR1 and CDR2: MNHNS, SASEGT. Trimming pared 7 bases from V and 5 bases from J, leaving 12 bases between. The CDR3 extends over 13 amino acids. CDR3 residues: CASTIRSDQPQHF. CDR3 DNA: TGTGCCAGCACCATTCGGTCCGATCAGCCCCAGCATTTT.

The chain employs TRBV7-7 and TRBJ2-2, with 13 bases fitting TRBD2. This CDR3 is 17 amino acids long. Germline assignment: CDR1 SSHAT and CDR2 FNYEAQ (reference sequence). V trimming: 4 bases; J trimming: 3 bases; junction bases outside the gene matches: 5. CDR3 in amino acids: CASSSGLAGDHTGELFF. CDR3 bases: TGTGCCAGCAGCTCCGGACTAGCGGGGGACCACACCGGGGAGCTGTTTTTT.

The chain combines TRBV29-1 with TRBJ2-3; 11 bases are a match to TRBD2. CDR1 is SQVTM, CDR2 ANQGSEA, per germline. The CDR3 sequence is 16 residues long. J was trimmed by 3 bases and V by 6 bases; bases with no gene match: 11. Here the CDR3 DNA reads TGCAGCGTCATAGCGGGGGGGGCCATAGGAACAGATACGCAGTATTTT. It yields the protein CSVIAGGAIGTDTQYF.

The chain recombines TRBV10-3 with TRBJ2-5; D call uncertain. The J call is uncertain, as TRBJ2-7 better fits the DNA end. The germline gives CDR1 ENHRY, CDR2 SYGVKD. The CDR3 is 13 amino acids. CDR3 residues: CAISETVAYEQYF. For the CDR3, the DNA is TGTGCCATCAGTGAGACAGTTGCCTACGAGCAGTACTTC.

The chain has TRBV7-6 and TRBJ2-2; 13 bases map to TRBD2. This CDR3 is built from 20 residues. The junction had 13 bases not matched to a gene; V was cut back by 1 base and J by 5 bases. Germline CDR1 is SGHVS and CDR2 is FNYEAQ. Written as DNA, the CDR3 is TGTGCCAGCAGCTTAGTCCGGTTGACTAGCGGGGGGCTAGGAACCGGGGAGCTGTTTTTT. Its protein product is CASSLVRLTSGGLGTGELFF.

This clone was detected only a few times. The chain has TRBV6-1 and TRBJ1-5; 11 positions agree with TRBD1. CDR1 is MNHNS and CDR2 is SASEGT in the germline V gene. V lost 6 bases and J lost 7; bases outside the gene matches: 5. There are 14 residues in the CDR3. The chain's CDR3 is CASRRTGGEQPQHF. DNA of the CDR3: TGTGCCAGCAGGCGGACAGGGGGCGAACAGCCCCAGCATTTT.